The clone carrying this T cell receptor (beta chain) was counted a few times. The data are from a study of T cells in Graves' hyperthyroidism and ophthalmopathy. V shed 7 bases and J 3 bases; nucleotides not matched to a gene: 7. The CDR3 sequence is 14 residues long. Amplification of TCR beta CDR3 regions used RNA as the template. A first-round RT-PCR of the TCR CDR3 used the HTBI primer set. TCRdb re-called the multiplex PCR reads through MiXCR, storing one row per CDR3 protein. Of about 530,000 distinct CDR3 sequences in the sample, 15% to 20% were seen once. Sequencing was performed on blood. This sequence joins TRBV12-3 or TRBV12-4 and TRBJ2-7, with TRBD1 identical over 9 bases. This sequence was found in a woman younger than 35 with Graves' ophthalmopathy. The CDR3 nucleotides read TGTGCCAGCAATAGGACAGGGGCCTGCTACGAGCAGTACTTC. This translates into CASNRTGACYEQYF.